A single sample is the source of the 9 T cell receptor beta chains below, sequenced in a study of T cell responses to AZD1222 COVID-19 vaccine (dated by TCRdb to the early 2020s). The sample's time point, from its label and the paper: baseline before first vaccination. Preparation of the library involved the immunoSEQ multiplex PCR assay. In its TCRdb copy, this immuneACCESS table keeps in-frame sequences only and misses some clones. Where compared with another copy, unresolved V genes explain less than half of these, and the others have no known cause. Recorded for this sample are about 110,000 clones; approximately 86% of them occurred a single time. The ten largest make up 3% to 3.5% of the sample. This specimen consisted of peripheral blood, obtained on day 0 of AZD1222 vaccination. These receptors all come from an adult in good health.

The chain has TRBV7-7 and TRBJ2-2; the D is unclear. The germline V gene has CDR1 SSHAT and CDR2 FNYEAQ (reference sequence). Trimming left V 3 bases short and J 1 base short, with 6 bases between. This CDR3 has 14 residues. The CDR3 loop reads CASSFGQNTGELFF. As DNA, the CDR3 is TGTGCCAGCAGCTTCGGTCAGAACACCGGGGAGCTGTTTTTT. Based on the CDR3 plus reference TRBV7-7 and TRBJ2-2, the full variable domain is GAGVSQSPRYKVTKRGQDVTLRCDPISSHATLYWYQQALGQGPEFLTYFNYEAQPDKSGLPSDRFSAERPEGSISTLTIQRTEQRDSAMYRCASSFGQNTGELFFGEGSRLTVL.

The chain couples TRBV28 to TRBJ1-5, with TRBD1 as a possible D gene (5 bases). CDR1 is MDHEN and CDR2 is SYDVKM in the germline V gene. Trimming took off 10 bases at V and 2 bases at J, with 15 bases between the two ends. This CDR3 region has 14 residues. CDR3 loop: CATRRWGGNQPQHF. CDR3 nucleotide sequence: TGTGCCACCAGGAGGTGGGGGGGCAATCAGCCCCAGCATTTT.

The chain recombines TRBV7-3 with TRBJ2-7; D may match TRBD1 or TRBD2 (5 bases each). CDR1 is SGHTA and CDR2 is FQGTGA in the germline V gene. The V end was cut by 3 bases, the J end by 2 bases, with 14 bases between. This CDR3 has 15 amino acids. The CDR3 DNA reads TGTGCCAGCAGCTTCCAGCCGGGACCCACCTACGAGCAGTACTTC. This sequence encodes CASSFQPGPTYEQYF.

This clone was counted only a few times. V is TRBV7-9 and J is TRBJ1-2; D might be TRBD1 (6 bases). The germline V gene has CDR1 SEHNR and CDR2 FQNEAQ (reference sequence). The length of the CDR3 is 16 residues. Trimming left V 5 bases short and J 3 bases short, with 19 bases between. The CDR3 DNA follows: TGTGCCAGCAGCCGGCTGGACAGCCTTCCTTACTATGGCTACACCTTC. It encodes CASSRLDSLPYYGYTF.

The chain couples TRBV28 to TRBJ2-2, with a weak D call TRBD2 (5 bases). V was trimmed by 1 base and J by 1 base, leaving 22 bases between them. The CDR3 covers 20 residues. CDR1 and CDR2 from the germline V gene are MDHEN and SYDVKM. The CDR3 loop reads CASSLFARSVRVRNTGELFF. CDR3 nucleotides: TGTGCCAGCAGTTTATTCGCTAGGTCTGTGCGGGTTAGGAACACCGGGGAGCTGTTTTTT.

V usage is TRBV7-9 and J usage is TRBJ1-2; 8 nucleotides line up with TRBD1. CDR3 length equals 13 residues. The ends lost 6 bases at V and 8 bases at J; junction bases unmatched: 8. CDR1 SEHNR and CDR2 FQNEAQ come from the germline V gene (reference sequence). This CDR3 reads CASSHSGTGGYTF. The CDR3 DNA follows: TGTGCCAGCAGTCATTCCGGGACAGGAGGCTACACCTTC.

The V gene is TRBV29-1, the J gene TRBJ2-6; the match to TRBD1 covers 8 bases. Germline V gene data show CDR1 as SQVTM and CDR2 as ANQGSEA. The CDR3 is 16 residues long. V gave up 5 bases and J gave up 2 bases; unmatched junction bases: 8. The CDR3 DNA reads TGCAGCGTTCGCGACAGGGGCATAGCTGGGGCCAACGTCCTGACTTTC. Protein product: CSVRDRGIAGANVLTF. The full variable domain, in which reference TRBV29-1 and TRBJ2-6 provide the parts outside the CDR3, is SAVISQKPSRDICQRGTSLTIQCQVDSQVTMMFWYRQQPGQSLTLIATANQGSEATYESGFVIDKFPISRPNLTFSTLTVSNMSPEDSSIYLCSVRDRGIAGANVLTFGAGSRLTVL.

V usage is TRBV24-1 and J usage is TRBJ2-7; 8 bases are shared with TRBD2. The CDR3 has 15 amino acids. Unmatched junction bases numbered 4, after V lost 4 bases and J lost 0 bases. Germline-derived CDR1 and CDR2 are KGHDR and SFDVKD. CDR3 region: CATSEARGGSYEQYF. As DNA, the CDR3 is TGTGCCACCAGTGAGGCTCGGGGGGGCTCCTACGAGCAGTACTTC.

The V gene is TRBV7-9, the J gene TRBJ1-1, with a tentative D call TRBD1 (5 bases). V gave up 1 base and J gave up 3 bases, with 18 bases separating them. CDR1 is SEHNR, CDR2 FQNEAQ, per germline (reference sequence). The CDR3 is 17 residues long. The CDR3 bases are TGTGCCAGCAGCTTAGTGCCCGGGCGGGCCAGGGACACTGAAGCTTTCTTT. Its protein is CASSLVPGRARDTEAFF. The entire variable domain, with the rest obtained from reference TRBV7-9 and TRBJ1-1, is as follows: DTGVSQNPRHKITKRGQNVTFRCDPISEHNRLYWYRQTLGQGPEFLTYFQNEAQLEKSRLLSDRFSAERPKGSFSTLEIQRTEQGDSAMYLCASSLVPGRARDTEAFFGQGTRLTVV.